These 16 T cell receptor beta chains were sequenced from one sample in a study of shared clonotypes between healthy human individuals (TCRdb year 2020). Library creation used the immunoSEQ multiplex PCR assay. The table comes from immuneACCESS by way of TCRdb, which keeps in-frame sequences with V and J called. Part of the clones is missing from these tables; in studies checked, under half for an unresolved V gene and the rest for unknown reasons. This sample holds approximately 980,000 clones; about 80% were observed only once. The biggest ten clones account for about 1.5% of the sample. What was sequenced was memory CD4+ T cells sorted from blood. Sample cell subset or site, as interpreted from the label and publication: CD45RA-negative fraction. Receptor source: a man younger than 30 in good health.

In this sample, this clone turned up a few times. The chain employs TRBV7-9 and TRBJ2-2; 8 bases match TRBD1. Germline lookup yields CDR1 SEHNR and CDR2 FQNEAQ (reference sequence). V lost 5 bases and J lost 4; bases outside the gene matches: 3. The CDR3 length is 14 residues. CDR3 bases: TGTGCCAGCAGCCGGACAGGGACCACCGGGGAGCTGTTTTTT. This sequence encodes CASSRTGTTGELFF.

The rearrangement joins TRBV27 to TRBJ2-3, with D unresolved. The germline V and J ends were trimmed by 5 bases and 0 bases, with 24 bases remaining between them. Germline V gene data show CDR1 as MNHEY and CDR2 as SMNVEV (reference sequence). The CDR3 contains 19 residues. CDR3 nucleotide sequence: TGTGCCAGCAGTAATACCTGGCTGTGGGATAAAACTAGCACAGATACGCAGTATTTT. This encodes CASSNTWLWDKTSTDTQYF.

The chain joins TRBV12-5 to TRBJ1-2; D unresolved. Germline-derived CDR1 and CDR2 are LGHNT and FRNRAP. Trimming left V 1 base short and J 6 bases short, with 3 bases between. The CDR3 contains 11 residues. CDR3 residues: CASGLGNGYTF. The CDR3 bases are TGTGCTAGTGGTTTGGGAAATGGCTACACCTTC.

This chain joins TRBV18 and TRBJ2-3; no definite D call. This CDR3 comprises 15 residues. Trimming took 0 bases from V and 1 from J, leaving 8 bases between them. Germline lookup yields CDR1 KGHSH and CDR2 LQKENI. CDR3 nucleotide sequence: TGTGCCAGCTCACCACCCGACCGGGGCACAGATACGCAGTATTTT. Protein sequence: CASSPPDRGTDTQYF.

The chain recombines TRBV6-6 with TRBJ1-2, with D tentatively TRBD1 (6 bases). V was pared by 3 bases and J by 6 bases, with 11 bases between. Germline V CDR1 and CDR2: MNHNY, SVGAGI (reference sequence). The CDR3 loop spans 13 amino acids. The CDR3 DNA sequence: TGTGCCAGCAGTTATGGGGGGCAGGATGGCTACACCTTC. This translates into CASSYGGQDGYTF.

This chain uses TRBV7-6 with TRBJ2-7; D possibly corresponds to TRBD1 (5 bases). V was cut by 8 bases and J by 2 bases, with 19 bases left in between. The CDR3 has 15 amino acids. Germline assignment: CDR1 SGHVS and CDR2 FNYEAQ. CDR3 nucleotides: TGTGCCAGCTCTGAAATGTGGGGCAGAACCTACGAGCAGTACTTC. As protein: CASSEMWGRTYEQYF.

This clone was seen a few times. This chain connects TRBV30 to TRBJ1-5; 8 bases are a match to TRBD1. The length of the CDR3 is 14 residues. Germline CDR1 and CDR2: GTSNPN and SVGIG (reference sequence). The V and J ends lost 6 bases and 4 bases, in that order; junction bases with no gene match: 8. This CDR3 is CACGQGEGNQPQHF. The CDR3 DNA follows: TGTGCCTGCGGACAGGGCGAAGGGAATCAGCCCCAGCATTTT.

V is TRBV11-2 and J is TRBJ2-1, with 8 bases that match TRBD1. The CDR3 runs 14 residues. The germline CDR1 and CDR2 sequences are SGHAT and FQNNGV. Unmatched junction bases numbered 6, after V lost 5 bases and J lost 6 bases. Here the CDR3 reads CASSDPGTGNEQFF. The DNA of the CDR3 is TGTGCCAGCAGCGACCCCGGGACAGGCAATGAGCAGTTCTTC.

This clone came up a few times. V is TRBV5-1 and J is TRBJ1-6; 8 bases map to TRBD1. Germline loops: CDR1 SGHRS, CDR2 YFSETQ. There are 14 residues in the CDR3. The J segment lost 10 bases and the V segment lost 0 bases, leaving 3 bases of the junction unmatched. CDR3 sequence: CASSLGQGPSPLHF. CDR3 DNA: TGCGCCAGCAGCTTGGGACAGGGGCCCTCACCCCTCCACTTT. The full variable domain, rest sourced from reference TRBV5-1 and TRBJ1-6, is KAGVTQTPRYLIKTRGQQVTLSCSPISGHRSVSWYQQTPGQGLQFLFEYFSETQRNKGNFPGRFSGRQFSNSRSEMNVSTLELGDSALYLCASSLGQGPSPLHFGNGTRLTVT.

V is TRBV5-4 and J is TRBJ2-2; 9 nucleotides agree with TRBD2. Unmatched junction bases numbered 6, after V lost 5 bases and J lost 7 bases. This CDR3 region has 14 residues. Germline CDR1 is SGHNT and CDR2 is YYREEE (reference sequence). The CDR3 region has the DNA TGTGCCAGCAGGCGGGGGGGCACCGACGGGGAGCTGTTTTTT. Amino acids: CASRRGGTDGELFF.

This chain uses TRBV27 with TRBJ1-2; the match to TRBD1 covers 9 bases. CDR1 is MNHEY, CDR2 SMNVEV, per germline (reference sequence). V shed 4 bases, J shed 4 bases, and the junction held 13 bases outside the gene matches. The CDR3 consists of 17 residues. This CDR3 reads CASSYGTGRGRGYGYTF. In DNA, the CDR3 is TGTGCCAGCAGTTATGGGACAGGGAGGGGCAGGGGCTATGGCTACACCTTC.

This chain's CDR3 is CASSAMGGNQPQHF. In DNA, the CDR3 is TGTGCCAGTAGCGCCATGGGGGGAAATCAGCCCCAGCATTTT. V and J are TRBV19 and TRBJ1-5; perhaps TRBD1 as D (5 bases). CDR3 length: 14 residues. Looked up from germline, CDR1 is LNHDA and CDR2 is SQIVND (reference sequence). The V gene lost 6 bases and the J gene lost 4 bases, with 13 bases spanning the gap.

This clone appeared a single time. This rearrangement joins TRBV13 to TRBJ1-6; possible D gene TRBD1, 5 bases. The V end lost 2 bases, the J end lost 10 bases, and 12 bases lay between the germline ends. This CDR3 is 14 amino acids long. From germline, CDR1 is PRHDT and CDR2 FYEKMQ (reference sequence). CDR3 DNA: TGTGCCAGCAGCTTACAGGGTACCAGGTCACCCCTCCACTTT. It codes for CASSLQGTRSPLHF.

The rearrangement joins TRBV2 to TRBJ2-1; no clear D. CDR1 SNHLY and CDR2 FYNNEI come from the germline V gene. CDR3 length equals 14 residues. V lost 8 bases, J lost 6 bases, and 17 bases lay in between. CDR3 nucleotides: TGTGCCAGCTTACCCGGTGGGAAGAGCAATGAGCAGTTCTTC. Residues: CASLPGGKSNEQFF.

This clone came up once. The chain is built from TRBV4-1 and TRBJ1-5, with D maybe TRBD1 (5 bases). V gave up 1 base and J gave up 0 bases, with 10 bases separating them. The CDR3 loop spans 16 amino acids. The germline V gene has CDR1 MGHRA and CDR2 YSYEKL. This CDR3 is CASSQGGGASNQPQHF. CDR3 bases: TGCGCCAGCAGCCAAGGCGGCGGGGCTAGCAATCAGCCCCAGCATTTT.

Concerning this clone itself: This sample also contains other DNA sequences that code for the same CDR3. The CDR3 DNA reads as TGTGCCAGCAGTTTACAGGGGGCGCGTGGCTACACCTTC. This gives the protein CASSLQGARGYTF. The V and J genes are TRBV28 and TRBJ1-2, with 8 bases fitting TRBD1. CDR3 length: 13 residues. Germline V lookup: CDR1 MDHEN, CDR2 SYDVKM. Trimming took 2 bases from V and 7 from J; bases not matched to a gene: 3.